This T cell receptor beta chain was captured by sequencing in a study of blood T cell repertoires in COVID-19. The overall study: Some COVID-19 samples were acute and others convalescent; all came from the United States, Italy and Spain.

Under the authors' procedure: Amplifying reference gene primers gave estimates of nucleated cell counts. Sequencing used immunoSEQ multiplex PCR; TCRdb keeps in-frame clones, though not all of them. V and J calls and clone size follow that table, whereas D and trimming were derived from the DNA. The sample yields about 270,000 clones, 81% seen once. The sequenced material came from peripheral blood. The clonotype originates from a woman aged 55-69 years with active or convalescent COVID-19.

The CDR3 DNA follows: TGTGCCAGCAGTTCCGGGGGTCCTAATTACAATGAGCAGTTCTTC. Protein product: CASSSGGPNYNEQFF. J is TRBJ2-1 and V is TRBV6-2 or TRBV6-3; weak D call: TRBD2 (6 bases). The CDR3 consists of 15 residues. Germline loops: CDR1 MNHEY, CDR2 SVGEGT. The V and J ends lost 4 bases and 4 bases respectively, with 14 bases between them.